This passage covers 7 T cell receptor beta chains from one sample sequenced in a study of blood T cells in healthy people across ages. It was with a sample-barcoded 5' primer and a J-beta primer mix that a second PCR of about 7 to 12 cycles was run. A single record per CDR3 protein comes from TCRdb applying MiXCR to the 5' RACE reads. The table shows 550,000 to 750,000 distinct CDR3 sequences, with roughly 20% occurring only once. The specimen was blood. The receptors originated from a man between 65 and 85 years old in good health.

The table lists this clonotype with a count of one. The V gene is TRBV5-1, the J gene TRBJ2-1, with TRBD2 matching 12 bases. The CDR3 length is 15 residues. Trimming at V came to 6 bases and at J to 7 bases, leaving 8 bases not matched to a gene. Germline CDR1 and CDR2: SGHRS and YFSETQ. The CDR3: CASNPTSGSGNEQFF. As DNA, the CDR3 is TGCGCCAGCAACCCGACTAGCGGGAGTGGTAATGAGCAGTTCTTC.

This clonotype occurred many times. This sequence joins TRBV12-3 or TRBV12-4 and TRBJ2-7; TRBD1 agrees at 8 bases. After removal of 6 bases from V and 0 bases from J, the junction contained 7 bases not matched to a gene. This CDR3 has 15 residues. CDR3: CASSLQGASSYEQYF. As DNA, the CDR3 is TGTGCCAGCAGCCTCCAGGGGGCGAGCTCCTACGAGCAGTACTTC.

This clonotype turned up a few times. CDR3 residues: CASSFRLASSYEQYF. The CDR3 coding sequence is TGTGCCAGCAGTTTCCGGCTAGCGAGCTCCTACGAGCAGTACTTC. The chain carries TRBV12-3 or TRBV12-4 and TRBJ2-7, with D possibly TRBD2 on 6 matching bases. Trimming removed 3 bases at V and 0 bases at J, with 12 bases between. CDR3 length equals 15 residues.

Many counts were recorded for this clonotype. The rearrangement joins TRBV6-5 to TRBJ1-2, with 7 bases aligning to TRBD1. V shed 0 bases and J 8 bases; nucleotides not matched to a gene: 6. There are 14 residues in the CDR3. Looked up from germline, CDR1 is MNHEY and CDR2 is SVGAGI. As DNA, the CDR3 is TGTGCCAGCAGTTACTCTGGACAGGCTGGCGGCTACACCTTC. Translated: CASSYSGQAGGYTF.

As concerns this clonotype: At one end, the junction sequence differs from germline, possibly due to a read error. The rearrangement uses TRBV29-1 and TRBJ2-1, with 9 bases that match TRBD1. CDR3 length equals 12 residues. The germline V gene encodes CDR1 SQVTM and CDR2 ANQGSEA. The CDR3 sequence is CSVTGGAGVRIF. In nucleotides, the CDR3 is TGCAGCGTTACAGGGGGCGCGGGGGTTAGGATCTTC.

This clonotype came up a few times. The chain links TRBV20-1 to TRBJ2-7; tentatively, D is TRBD2 (5 bases). Trimming removed 1 base from V and 4 bases from J, with 11 bases in between. The CDR3 length is 13 residues. Per the germline V gene, CDR1 is DFQATT and CDR2 is SNEGSKA (reference sequence). CDR3 amino acids: CSARAPGLYEQYF. The CDR3 coding sequence is TGCAGTGCTAGAGCGCCGGGGTTGTACGAGCAGTACTTC.

The CDR3 bases are TGTGCCACCAAGAAACGCCAAACCTGGCGGGAGGGCCGCGATTGGACCGGGGAGCTGTTTTTT. Amino acid sequence: CATKKRQTWREGRDWTGELFF. The chain combines TRBV27 with TRBJ2-2, with 9 bases identical to TRBD2. This CDR3 region has 21 residues. Germline values: CDR1 MNHEY, CDR2 SMNVEV (reference sequence). V trimming: 10 bases; J trimming: 5 bases; junction bases outside the gene matches: 29.